A selection of T cell receptor beta chains follows, all from one sample in a study of breast tumors, draining lymph nodes, adjacent tissues. TCRdb ran MiXCR on the multiplex PCR reads and lists one entry per CDR3 protein. This table has tens of thousands of distinct CDR3 sequences, roughly 24% appearing once. The sample taken for sequencing was breast tumor tissue. These receptors were collected from a female donor with breast cancer. Some clones in this sample may be carry-over from other donors' samples. Each CDR3 is given with its conserved first and last residue. Fields, in order: clone size, D gene, J gene, V gene, CDR3 DNA, CDR3 protein. D genes are given only for firm matches. Only some rows state a clone size, as once, few, many or a class for expanded clones.

-	TRBD1	TRBJ1-2	TRBV6-6	TGTGCCAGCAGCTACAGGGGGCTTAACTATGGCTACACCTTC	CASSYRGLNYGYTF
many	-	TRBJ1-4	TRBV12-3/TRBV12-4	TGTGCCAGCAGTTTAGGTGAAAAACTGTTTTTT	CASSLGEKLFF
-	-	TRBJ2-4	TRBV19	TGTGCCAGTAGTATCCTTAAAGGACGGGCCATTCAGTACTTC	CASSILKGRAIQYF
-	-	TRBJ1-2	TRBV13	TGTGCCAGCAGCTTAACGGGGGCAAACTATGGCTACACCTTC	CASSLTGANYGYTF
many	-	TRBJ2-1	TRBV25-1	TGTGCCAGCAGTCCCCGAGGAGCACATGAGCAGTTCTTC	CASSPRGAHEQFF
many	TRBD2	TRBJ2-3	TRBV2	TGTGCCAGCTATGGGACTAGCGGGGGACCAGGCGGGCAGTATTTT	CASYGTSGGPGGQYF
many	TRBD1	TRBJ1-2	TRBV6-1	TGTGCCACCCTGGACAGGGGCGGCTATGGCTACACCTTC	CATLDRGGYGYTF
-	-	TRBJ1-5	TRBV3-1	TGTGCCAGCAGCCTGGAAAGTAATCAGCCCCAGCATTTT	CASSLESNQPQHF
many	-	TRBJ2-2	TRBV7-9	TGTGCCAGCAGCTTTGTTGGGCGGGTGAACACCGGGGAGCTGTTTTTT	CASSFVGRVNTGELFF
many	TRBD2	TRBJ2-1	TRBV3-1	TGTGCCAGCAGCCCCCATTTGGGGACTAGCGGGACGGATGAGCAGTTCTTC	CASSPHLGTSGTDEQFF
-	TRBD1	TRBJ1-3	TRBV5-6	TGTGCCAGCAGCTTGGGACAGGGTAGGAACACCATATATTTT	CASSLGQGRNTIYF
many	-	TRBJ1-5	TRBV2	TGTGCCAGCAGTCTCAGGGGCACCCTCAGCAATCAGCCCCAGCATTTT	CASSLRGTLSNQPQHF
many	-	TRBJ1-6	TRBV19	TGTGCCAGTAGCCGACTGACGGGGAATAATTCACCCCTCCACTTT	CASSRLTGNNSPLHF
many	-	TRBJ2-3	TRBV6-5	TGTGCCAGCACCCAAGGTAGGGGCACTAGCACAGATACGCAGTATTTT	CASTQGRGTSTDTQYF
many	-	TRBJ2-7	TRBV2	TGTGCCAGCAGTGAAGGGAGAGGGGTATACGAGCAGTACTTC	CASSEGRGVYEQYF
many	-	TRBJ2-6	TRBV5-1	TGCGCCAGCAGCTCCTTCCAGCGATCTGGGGCCAACGTCCTGACTTTC	CASSSFQRSGANVLTF
once	TRBD1	TRBJ1-2	TRBV29-1	TGCAGCGTCCCCACTACCGGGACAGGGGGCGCGAGTGGCTACACCTTC	CSVPTTGTGGASGYTF
many	-	TRBJ2-7	TRBV10-2	TGCGCCAGCAGTGTGGGTATGGAGCAGTACTTC	CASSVGMEQYF
-	-	TRBJ2-7	TRBV7-2	TGTGCCAGCAGCTTAGCCCCCGCGGGGGAGCAGTACTTC	CASSLAPAGEQYF
-	-	TRBJ2-3	TRBV7-2	TGTGCCAGCAGCTTACTTTCCGGGGAACACGGTACGCAGTATTTT	CASSLLSGEHGTQYF
many	TRBD1	TRBJ1-5	TRBV10-3	TGTGCCACAAGGGGACAGAATAGCAATCAGCCCCAGCATTTT	CATRGQNSNQPQHF
many	-	TRBJ2-3	TRBV5-4	TGTGCCAGCCTATCTAGGGGTACAGATACGCAGTATTTT	CASLSRGTDTQYF
many	TRBD2	TRBJ2-2	TRBV10-2	TGCGCCAGCAGTGTATTGGCGGGGGGGAGTACCGGGGAGCTGTTTTTT	CASSVLAGGSTGELFF
many	TRBD2	TRBJ2-3	TRBV6-5	TGTGCCAGCAGCCACAGCGGGAGCGGCACAGATACGCAGTATTTT	CASSHSGSGTDTQYF
many	-	TRBJ1-6	TRBV5-6	TGTGCCAGCAGCTTAGGACACCTTAATTCACCCCTCCACTTT	CASSLGHLNSPLHF
many	-	TRBJ1-2	TRBV29-1	TGCAGCGTCCCCCAGGGATATGGGCTGGCCTACACCTTC	CSVPQGYGLAYTF
many	-	TRBJ2-7	TRBV7-2	TGTGCCAGCAGCTTAGGACTCCTTTCAGTCGAGCAGTACTTC	CASSLGLLSVEQYF
many	TRBD2	TRBJ2-1	TRBV18	TGTGCCAGCTCATCCACTCGGGGGACTAGCGGCAATGAGCAGTTCTTC	CASSSTRGTSGNEQFF
-	TRBD1	TRBJ1-6	TRBV3-1	TGTGCCAGCAGCCAGGGGACAGGGGGCTCCACAAGCTCCTATAATTCACCCCTCCACTTT	CASSQGTGGSTSSYNSPLHF
-	TRBD1	TRBJ1-1	TRBV2	TGTGCCAGCAGTGAGACAGGGATAATCGGGGCTTTCTTT	CASSETGIIGAFF
many	-	TRBJ2-2	TRBV5-1	TGCGCCAGCAGCTTGGGACAGAACACCGGGGAGCTGTTTTTT	CASSLGQNTGELFF
many	-	TRBJ2-5	TRBV10-3	TGTGCCATCAGTGCCAGCCAAGAGACCCAGTACTTC	CAISASQETQYF
many	-	TRBJ1-5	TRBV19	TGTGCCAGTAGTACACTAAATCAGCCCCAGCATTTT	CASSTLNQPQHF
many	-	TRBJ2-3	TRBV20-1	TGCAGTGCTAGTGGGGTTGGTAGCACAGATACGCAGTATTTT	CSASGVGSTDTQYF
many	TRBD2	TRBJ2-1	TRBV7-2	TGTGCCAGCAGCCCCGGGACTAGCGGTGGAAATGAGCAGTTCTTC	CASSPGTSGGNEQFF
-	-	TRBJ2-7	TRBV7-9	TGTGCCAGCAGCTTAGTAGGTAGCGAGCAGTACTTC	CASSLVGSEQYF
-	-	TRBJ2-1	TRBV7-2	TGTGCCAGCAGCCCTAGCAGGAGTGAGCAGTTCTTC	CASSPSRSEQFF
many	-	TRBJ1-5	TRBV7-9	TGTGCCAGCAGCCGACAGGATAGCAATCAGCCCCAGCATTTT	CASSRQDSNQPQHF
medium-sized	-	TRBJ1-2	TRBV20-1	TGCAGTGCTAGAGGACAGGTCTCCTTCTCGGATGGCTACACCTTC	CSARGQVSFSDGYTF
medium-sized	TRBD2	TRBJ2-5	TRBV4-1	TGCGCCAGCAGCCACGGAGGACTAGCGGGAGGGGAGACCCAGTACTTC	CASSHGGLAGGETQYF
many	-	TRBJ1-4	TRBV30	TGTGCCTGGACATCTTCTGAAAAACTGTTTTTT	CAWTSSEKLFF
many	-	TRBJ1-6	TRBV19	TGTGCCAGTAGGACCTCTTCCGGTGGAGATAATTCACCCCTCCACTTT	CASRTSSGGDNSPLHF
many	-	TRBJ2-5	TRBV9	TGTGCCAGCAGCGTAGGGGGGCACAGACAGCAAGAGACCCAGTACTTC	CASSVGGHRQQETQYF
many	-	TRBJ2-1	TRBV3-1	TGTGCCAGCAGCCAAGGAGTACGGCATGAGCAGTTCTTC	CASSQGVRHEQFF
-	TRBD2	TRBJ2-5	TRBV12-3/TRBV12-4	TGTGCCAGCAGTTTCGGGGGGAGAGTCTACGAGACCCAGTACTTC	CASSFGGRVYETQYF
few	-	TRBJ2-4	TRBV14	TGTGCCAGCAGCCAAGCCTCGGGATGGACCAAAAACATTCAGTACTTC	CASSQASGWTKNIQYF
many	TRBD1	TRBJ1-4	TRBV6-6	TGTGCCAGCAGTTCCCGGGGACAGGGGCCGGAAAAACTGTTTTTT	CASSSRGQGPEKLFF
-	-	TRBJ1-5	TRBV6-2/TRBV6-3	TGTGCCAGCAGTTACTCAGGCGCACGCCCCGGGAACAATCAGCCCCAGCATTTT	CASSYSGARPGNNQPQHF
once	TRBD1	TRBJ2-3	TRBV7-3	TGTGCCGGCGACAGGGCCGCACATACGCAGTATTTT	CAGDRAAHTQYF
many	-	TRBJ2-1	TRBV12-3/TRBV12-4	TGTGCCAGCAGCTACCCTGCTCTAGTTGAGGCCAATGAGCAGTTCTTC	CASSYPALVEANEQFF
many	-	TRBJ2-1	TRBV20-1	TGCAGTGCCCTCTTGGCGGGACGGACCTACAATGAGCAGTTCTTC	CSALLAGRTYNEQFF
-	-	TRBJ1-1	TRBV7-3	TGTGCCAGCAGCTTAAGGGGTCGTATGAACACTGAAGCTTTCTTT	CASSLRGRMNTEAFF
many	-	TRBJ2-5	TRBV6-5	TGTGCCAGCACCCAGCGGGAGACCCAGTACTTC	CASTQRETQYF
many	-	TRBJ1-2	TRBV5-1	TGCGCCAGCAGCTTGGATCATCAGGACAGTATCGGCTACACCTTC	CASSLDHQDSIGYTF
few	-	TRBJ2-4	TRBV20-1	TGCAGTGCCATTGACATCCGAGGGGCCAAGAACATTCAGTACTTC	CSAIDIRGAKNIQYF
many	-	TRBJ1-6	TRBV5-1	TGCGCCAGCAGCTTGGCTTTCGCACCCCTCCACTTT	CASSLAFAPLHF
few	-	TRBJ2-2	TRBV14	TGTGCCAGCAGCCAATTCTGGGGGTCCGGGGAGCTGTTTTTT	CASSQFWGSGELFF